This T cell receptor beta chain was identified in a study of shared clonotypes between healthy human individuals (dated by TCRdb to the early 2020s). At the level of the whole study: The cohort comprised a couple of women and three men aged 18 to 49 years. For each donor, CD4 naive and CD4 memory were each given three plates, CD8 naive was given two plates, and CD8 memory was given one plate. To estimate repertoire size and how much clonotypes are shared between individuals, the study performed deep sequencing of blood TCR repertoires from a few healthy adults. To increase sequencing depth and limit assay-specific biases, different laboratories used diverse techniques to prepare libraries and sequence TCR repertoires. Leukapheresis yielded between about 0.94 and 9 billion PBMCs per donor. Study-wide conclusions, independent of this receptor: Incomplete sequencing was indicated by rarefaction of sorted-subset datasets, despite the large sequencing depth. Pairwise subsampling led to the expectation that sequencing depth would affect the degree of clonotype sharing among donors. The small number of donors limited the genetic and exposure-history diversity represented. Across a handful of donors, roughly 5.1% of naive CD4, over 3% of naive CD8, 2% to 2.5% of memory CD4, and about 0.4% of memory CD8 clonotypes were shared. Naive subsets generally had larger estimated clonotype richness than memory subsets did. Sampling was restricted to blood, and TCR repertoires in tissue are likely to differ from TCR repertoires in blood. Compared with non-shared clonotypes, clonotypes shared by all four sorted-subset donors had higher generation probabilities.

For the CD8 naive samples, CD45RO-negative cells were positively selected for CCR7, yielding a CD45RA+CCR7+ population from which TemRA cells were excluded. Donors were healthy HIV-negative adults with no recently reported acute infections or vaccinations. Only Caucasian adults living in Nashville, Tennessee, USA were represented among the donors. Blood was obtained by leukapheresis, after which PBMCs were separated by Ficoll-Histopaque density gradient centrifugation and cryopreserved in liquid nitrogen vapor phase. Purity and quantity of every magnetically sorted T cell population were checked by analytical flow cytometry. From each sorted fraction, genomic DNA was isolated and quantified by UV absorbance on a Nanodrop 2000c. The germline V gene (reference sequence) gives CDR1 as MNHEY and CDR2 as SMNVEV. From cysteine to phenylalanine, the CDR3 is 13 amino acids long. Only the CDR3 DNA stays, 39 bases, in frame from base 1. A distance of 3 bases separates the germline ends of V and J, which lose 1 base and 1 base respectively.

In regard to this clone: Its antigen has not been determined. One base away there is no much larger clone; base qualities are not given.

TCR CDR3 regions were amplified from genomic DNA by multiplex PCR using the deep immunoSEQ assay. For each cell subset, the extracted genomic DNA was distributed evenly across all wells of several immunoSEQ 96-well plates, and each plate served as one replicate. For sorted subsets, about 200 ng genomic DNA, equal to 30,000 to 35,000 T cell genomes, was loaded into each replicate PCR. Purified libraries were measured with a Qubit 3.0 fluorometer, size-checked on a Bioanalyzer 2100, and measured again with the KAPA Library Quantification kit. Each immunoSEQ 96-well plate was sequenced on its own single-read 150-cycle Illumina NextSeq 550 flow cell. The paper's processing steps were these. Because the immunoSEQ output included only junctional sequences and no quality scores, the filtering could not be the same as the filtering used for full-length reads. To assign V/J genes and CDR3, sequences were annotated against IMGT germline references using PyIR, a Python wrapper for IgBLAST v1.9. Reads with weak V/J assignments (E-value above 1e-6), missing CDR3, stop codons, out-of-frame junctions, or ambiguous translated residues were removed. A V3J clonotype was defined by an identical inferred V gene, J gene, and CDR3 amino acid sequence. Percentage overlap between repertoires was computed as shared unique clonotypes divided by the size of the smaller repertoire. Repertoire richness was assessed with RTK rarefaction, the Chao1 estimator, and Recon v2.1 estimates of unobserved clonotypes. Generation probabilities for all TCRbeta clonotypes obtained by the gDNA method from a handful of donors were computed using OLGA. Here the immuneACCESS table is served through TCRdb, limited to in-frame sequences with V and J called. Missing clones are a known gap in these copies; in checked studies unresolved V genes cover under half, and the rest lacks a known reason. That table gives V, J and clone size, and the DNA gave D and trimming. In this sample the table shows about 870,000 clones, more than 85% of which occur a single time. Less than 25% of the sample goes to the ten largest clones.

The sequence derives from a man in his thirties or forties in good health. The sequenced sample consisted of naive CD8+ T cells sorted from blood. The cell subset or site label for this specimen denotes: CD45RA+CCR7+. Rearrangement joined TRBV27 to TRBJ2-3; the D gene cannot be named for sure. CDR3 sequence: CASSLWGTDTQYF. The nucleotides read TGTGCCAGCAGTTTATGGGGCACAGATACGCAGTATTTT.